Listed below are T cell receptor beta chains from one sample, sequenced in a study of T cell repertoires in cytomegalovirus infection. From the reads, TCRdb called clonotypes with MiXCR, one entry per CDR3 protein. This sample has just over 150,000 distinct CDR3 sequences, with 23% found just once. Sequencing input: PBMCs. The receptors come from a human donor in good health (CMV status not recorded). Some clones in this sample may be carry-over from other donors' samples. CDR3s include the opening cysteine and the closing phenylalanine or tryptophan. Fields, in order: CDR3 protein, V gene.

CDR3 protein: CASSRHGQAGGYTF; V gene: TRBV5-4
CDR3 protein: CASRWGSEEAQYF; V gene: TRBV7-2
CDR3 protein: CASSVDGGNTEAFF; V gene: TRBV2
CDR3 protein: CASSLLMDSSNQPQHF; V gene: TRBV28
CDR3 protein: CATSDSGTGKNVQYF; V gene: TRBV24-1
CDR3 protein: CASSLFGSPGTEQFF; V gene: TRBV28
CDR3 protein: CASSPSGLPSSYNEQFF; V gene: TRBV7-2
CDR3 protein: CATQGRTEAFF; V gene: TRBV28
CDR3 protein: CASSPLTGTSGGQKYNEQFF; V gene: TRBV11-2
CDR3 protein: CASSLLGGANQPQHF; V gene: TRBV28
CDR3 protein: CASRSGTTIWGLHF; V gene: TRBV27
CDR3 protein: CASSPGTSGAYEQYF; V gene: TRBV7-7
CDR3 protein: CASSLGVRTSKDIQYF; V gene: TRBV7-2
CDR3 protein: CASSEREGSYNEQFF; V gene: TRBV7-2
CDR3 protein: CTSSETSRLEQFF; V gene: TRBV6-1
CDR3 protein: CASSLREGAAQPQHF; V gene: TRBV11-3
CDR3 protein: CASSLGTTETQYF; V gene: TRBV6-2/TRBV6-3
CDR3 protein: CASSSARTHYSNQPQHF; V gene: TRBV28
CDR3 protein: CASRLGLAGNNEQFF; V gene: TRBV6-1
CDR3 protein: CASKPGQGAGEQFF; V gene: TRBV2
CDR3 protein: CASSQYQETQYF; V gene: TRBV14
CDR3 protein: CAIKKTGGRNTGELFF; V gene: TRBV2
CDR3 protein: CAISDGRGEQYF; V gene: TRBV10-3
CDR3 protein: CASSLHRGQETQYF; V gene: TRBV7-2
CDR3 protein: CASTTTGFTDTQYF; V gene: TRBV11-2
CDR3 protein: CASSWTATNEKLFF; V gene: TRBV12-3/TRBV12-4
CDR3 protein: CSAREGLPNSYNEQFF; V gene: TRBV20-1
CDR3 protein: CASMTRSESSYNEQFF; V gene: TRBV28
CDR3 protein: CASSLYGELFF; V gene: TRBV7-8
CDR3 protein: CASSLSTSGTNTGELFF; V gene: TRBV7-3
CDR3 protein: CASSLDRGNEKLFF; V gene: TRBV28
CDR3 protein: CASSRTSLDSPLHF; V gene: TRBV7-3
CDR3 protein: CASSSDLPPYYEQYF; V gene: TRBV27
CDR3 protein: CASSLGGGYTEAFF; V gene: TRBV27
CDR3 protein: CASSRSGSYNEQFF; V gene: TRBV4-3
CDR3 protein: CASSYDVGQVYEQYF; V gene: TRBV6-1
CDR3 protein: CASSLAAGQRMETQYF; V gene: TRBV5-6
CDR3 protein: CSVEPGRNTGELFF; V gene: TRBV29-1
CDR3 protein: CASSVSAGGYTDTQYF; V gene: TRBV9
CDR3 protein: CASSFRGGEADTQYF; V gene: TRBV28
CDR3 protein: CASRNSGGSGEQYF; V gene: TRBV28
CDR3 protein: CANRPDRASNQPQHF; V gene: TRBV28
CDR3 protein: CASSEGVGPEAFF; V gene: TRBV25-1
CDR3 protein: CATPEGGVNTEAFF; V gene: TRBV28
CDR3 protein: CASSLARLRPHYTQYF; V gene: TRBV7-8
CDR3 protein: CASSLEGGTNYNEQFF; V gene: TRBV7-3
CDR3 protein: CASTLIPGYGYNF; V gene: TRBV7-4
CDR3 protein: CASSLLASEPLHF; V gene: TRBV7-9
CDR3 protein: CASSSVQGFTEAFF; V gene: TRBV7-8